Below, 20 T cell receptor beta chains from the same sample are listed, as sequenced in a study of blood T cells in healthy people across ages. A second 7 to 11 cycle PCR used barcoded and J-beta primers. TCRdb itself ran the 5' RACE reads through MiXCR, one entry per CDR3 protein. This table holds about 640,000 distinct CDR3 sequences, approximately 30% found once. The sequencing input was blood. The receptors originated from a woman of 80 years or more in good health.

The CDR3 bases are TGTGCCTGGAGTATTGACAGGGCGGGAGCTTTCTTT. Protein: CAWSIDRAGAFF. The chain recombines TRBV30 with TRBJ1-1; 7 bases agree with TRBD1. V lost 2 bases, J lost 10 bases, and 7 bases stayed unmatched. Germline CDR1 and CDR2: GTSNPN and SVGIG (reference sequence). CDR3 length equals 12 residues.

There are a few counts of this clonotype. Since a much larger clone is just one base distant, this may be a read error. The gene calls are TRBV20-1 and TRBJ1-2; the match to TRBD1 covers 11 bases. Germline lookup yields CDR1 DFQATT and CDR2 SNEGSKA (reference sequence). J lost 4 bases, V lost 7 bases, and 5 bases had no gene match. The CDR3 extends over 13 amino acids. The CDR3 spells CSVGTGGTYGYTF. The CDR3, as DNA: TGCAGTGTCGGGACAGGGGGGACCTATGGCTACACCTTC.

In this sample, this clonotype turned up many times. The V gene is TRBV9, the J gene TRBJ1-2, with TRBD1 identical over 10 bases. This CDR3 comprises 15 residues. Trimming at V came to 0 bases and at J to 1 base, leaving 0 bases not matched to a gene. CDR1 SGDLS and CDR2 YYNGEE come from the germline V gene. The CDR3 nucleotides read TGTGCCAGCAGCGTAGGGACAGGGGGTAACTATGGCTACACCTTC. Translated: CASSVGTGGNYGYTF.

This clonotype was seen repeatedly, ten times or more. It may be a read error: a sequence one base away is much more abundant. The chain is built from TRBV20-1 and TRBJ2-1; D is ambiguous. The CDR3 length is 13 residues. Trimming removed 0 bases from V and 8 bases from J, with 11 bases in between. Looked up from germline, CDR1 is DFQATT and CDR2 is SNEGSKA (reference sequence). The chain's CDR3 is CSARDSLRHEQFF. CDR3 nucleotides: TGCAGTGCTAGAGACAGCCTCCGCCATGAGCAGTTCTTC.

On this clonotype itself: At one of its ends the junction is not consistent with the germline gene, which may arise from a read error. The rearrangement links TRBV2 to TRBJ1-6, with D maybe TRBD1 (6 bases). The CDR3 runs to 14 residues. Germline V gives CDR1 SNHLY, CDR2 FYNNEI. CDR3 protein: CARRSKGGLSTLHF. The CDR3 DNA reads TGTGCCCGCAGATCAAAGGGGGGCTTATCCACCCTCCACTTT.

This clonotype was seen repeatedly, ten times or more. CDR3 residues: CASFSHQGVSYNEQFF. The CDR3 DNA sequence: TGTGCCAGCTTTTCACATCAGGGGGTCTCCTACAATGAGCAGTTCTTC. The gene calls are TRBV7-3 and TRBJ2-1, with TRBD1 matching 7 bases. V was pared by 8 bases and J by 0 bases, with 10 bases of the junction left unmatched. The CDR3 contains 16 residues. CDR1 and CDR2 from the germline V gene are SGHTA and FQGTGA.

Many counts were recorded for this clonotype. The chain carries TRBV7-2 and TRBJ1-1, with 7 bases matching TRBD1. V lost 1 base to trimming and J lost 4 bases; unmatched junction nucleotides: 6. Germline CDR1 and CDR2: SGHTA and FQGNSA. The CDR3 runs 15 residues. The DNA of the CDR3 is TGTGCCAGCAGCTTAGACTCAGGGGGGACCACTGAAGCTTTCTTT. Translating gives CASSLDSGGTTEAFF.

This clonotype turned up a few times. This chain links TRBV7-9 with TRBJ2-4, with D possibly matching TRBD1 (5 bases). Near its end, the DNA agrees better with TRBJ2-7, so the J call may be wrong. This CDR3 is 13 amino acids long. CDR1 is SEHNR, CDR2 FQNEAQ, per germline (reference sequence). Here the CDR3 DNA reads TGTGCCAGCAGCTTGCAGGGTCTCTACGAGCAGTACTTC. This encodes CASSLQGLYEQYF.

This chain uses TRBV20-1 with TRBJ2-1; possibly TRBD2 for D (7 bases). Germline V lookup: CDR1 DFQATT, CDR2 SNEGSKA (reference sequence). Trimming took off 4 bases at V and 7 bases at J, with 20 bases between the two ends. The CDR3 is 15 residues long. The CDR3 protein is CSANFNGGTSNEQFF. The DNA of the CDR3 is TGCAGTGCTAACTTTAACGGGGGGACATCAAATGAGCAGTTCTTC.

This clonotype was observed many times. This sequence joins TRBV2 and TRBJ2-7, with D maybe TRBD2 (5 bases). The CDR3 totals 13 residues. V lost 9 bases and J lost 3, with 15 bases in between. Germline CDR1 SNHLY, CDR2 FYNNEI. The CDR3, as DNA: TGTGCCAGTACACGGGAAACTTACTACGAGCAGTACTTC. Its translation is CASTRETYYEQYF. The whole variable domain, remainder taken from reference TRBV2 and TRBJ2-7, is EPEVTQTPSHQVTQMGQEVILRCVPISNHLYFYWYRQILGQKVEFLVSFYNNEISEKSEIFDDQFSVERPDGSNFTLKIRSTKLEDSAMYFCASTRETYYEQYFGPGTRLTVT.

This clonotype was counted a few times. The V gene is TRBV20-1, the J gene TRBJ2-5; D is possibly TRBD2 (6 bases). From germline, CDR1 is DFQATT and CDR2 SNEGSKA (reference sequence). V dropped 1 base and J dropped 11 bases, with 11 bases sitting between them. The CDR3 sequence is 11 residues long. CDR3 protein: CSARGTNEQYF. DNA of the CDR3: TGCAGTGCTAGAGGGACTAATGAGCAGTACTTC.

This clonotype has at least ten counts. J is TRBJ2-7 and V is TRBV11-1; TRBD1 is a possible D gene (6 bases). V dropped 5 bases and J dropped 3 bases, with 14 bases sitting between them. The CDR3 length is 14 residues. Germline CDR1 SGHAT, CDR2 FQDESV (reference sequence). The CDR3 loop reads CASSKTGQIYEQYF. CDR3 in DNA: TGTGCCAGCAGCAAGACCGGACAGATCTACGAGCAGTACTTC.

This clonotype was seen a handful of times. This chain joins TRBV30 and TRBJ2-7; D tentatively fits TRBD1 or TRBD2 (5 bases each). The CDR3 sequence is 17 residues long. CDR1 is GTSNPN, CDR2 SVGIG, per germline (reference sequence). Trimming pared 2 bases from V and 4 bases from J, leaving 24 bases between. CDR3 coding DNA: TGTGCCTGGAGTAGGAAGGGTGGGGGTAGAAAAACGTACGAGCAGTACTTC. It encodes CAWSRKGGGRKTYEQYF.

This clonotype was seen ten or more times. The chain couples TRBV20-1 to TRBJ2-7; D not resolved. CDR3 length equals 12 residues. Germline lookup yields CDR1 DFQATT and CDR2 SNEGSKA (reference sequence). V was cut by 3 bases and J by 2 bases, with 8 bases left in between. This chain's CDR3 is CSASSETYEQYF. As DNA, the CDR3 is TGCAGTGCTAGCAGTGAAACCTACGAGCAGTACTTC.

This clonotype showed up many times. The V and J genes are TRBV20-1 and TRBJ1-2; no clear D. Germline values: CDR1 DFQATT, CDR2 SNEGSKA (reference sequence). The CDR3 length is 14 residues. V dropped 3 bases and J dropped 8 bases, with 19 bases sitting between them. CDR3: CSASGGGRMIGYTF. The CDR3 nucleotides are TGCAGTGCTAGCGGTGGAGGGAGGATGATCGGCTACACCTTC.

This clonotype came up many times. V is TRBV6-6 and J is TRBJ2-3; 10 nucleotides align to TRBD1. The trim removed 7 bases at V and 5 bases at J, leaving 6 bases unmatched. This CDR3 spans 14 amino acids. CDR1 and CDR2 (germline): MNHNY, SVGAGI (reference sequence). The CDR3 spells CASKTGTGVDTQYF. The CDR3 DNA reads as TGTGCCAGCAAGACCGGGACAGGGGTAGATACGCAGTATTTT.

The genes are TRBV9 and TRBJ1-2, with TRBD1 identical over 8 bases. The V and J ends lost 4 bases and 8 bases, in that order; junction bases with no gene match: 7. Germline CDR1 SGDLS, CDR2 YYNGEE. The CDR3 runs 13 residues. The CDR3 DNA reads TGTGCCAGCAGCCCAGGGGGCAGGGTAGGCTACACCTTC. Its translation: CASSPGGRVGYTF.

This clonotype was recorded at least ten times. For the CDR3, the DNA is TGTGCCAGCAGCTTAGATGGCGGGGCCGGGGAGCTGTTTTTT. Translated: CASSLDGGAGELFF. The chain joins TRBV7-9 to TRBJ2-2, with D possibly matching TRBD2 (6 bases). CDR3 length equals 14 residues. The V end lost 1 base, the J end lost 6 bases, and 9 bases lay between the germline ends. From germline, CDR1 is SEHNR and CDR2 FQNEAQ (reference sequence). Looking up the rest from reference TRBV7-9 and TRBJ2-2 gives the full variable domain: DTGVSQNPRHKITKRGQNVTFRCDPISEHNRLYWYRQTLGQGPEFLTYFQNEAQLEKSRLLSDRFSAERPKGSFSTLEIQRTEQGDSAMYLCASSLDGGAGELFFGEGSRLTVL.

Turning to this clonotype: This sequence may be a read error, since a much larger clone differs from it by one base. The chain is built from TRBV20-1 and TRBJ2-5; 7 nucleotides match TRBD2. CDR1 is DFQATT, CDR2 SNEGSKA, per germline (reference sequence). The ends lost 5 bases at V and 0 bases at J; junction bases unmatched: 9. CDR3 length: 15 residues. CDR3 protein: CSARERAGYQETQYF. The CDR3 nucleotides read TGCAGTGCTCGGGAACGAGCGGGGTACCAAGAGACCCAGTACTTC.

The genes are TRBV20-1 and TRBJ2-3, with D perhaps matching TRBD2 (6 bases). The germline CDR1 and CDR2 sequences are DFQATT and SNEGSKA (reference sequence). This CDR3 contains 12 residues. Trimming removed 6 bases from V and 1 base from J, with 8 bases in between. CDR3 loop: CSAEGGTDTQYF. The CDR3 DNA reads TGCAGTGCGGAGGGAGGCACAGATACGCAGTATTTT.